These T cell receptor beta chains were read from a single sample in a study of cytomegalovirus exposure and HLA in healthy donors. Libraries were prepared by immunoSEQ multiplex PCR; TCRdb keeps only in-frame clonotypes and omits some of them. The sample has some 170,000 clones, approximately 78% seen once; the top ten hold approximately 7%. Sample: PBMCs. The receptors were sampled from a woman aged 25 to 39 in good health and CMV-seropositive. CDR3s include the opening cysteine and the closing phenylalanine or tryptophan. The D gene is left open where the match is weak. Clone size is given for some rows only: seen once, a few or many times, or a class if the clone is expanded.

j_call d_call clone_size v_call cdr3_aa cdr3_nt
TRBJ1-2 NA NA TRBV7-3 CASTPNTGNYGYTF TGTGCCAGCACCCCCAACACAGGAAACTATGGCTACACCTTC
TRBJ1-5 NA many TRBV2 CASTRDIGQPQHF TGTGCCAGTACCCGGGACATAGGGCAGCCCCAGCATTTT
TRBJ1-1 TRBD1 few TRBV7-2 CASSRTGGEAFF TGTGCCAGCAGCCGGACAGGGGGTGAAGCTTTCTTT
TRBJ2-2 NA NA TRBV19 CASSVDSSVGVLFF TGTGCCAGTAGTGTCGACAGCTCTGTTGGCGTGCTGTTTTTT
TRBJ2-7 NA NA TRBV10-3 CAISDQTALRYEQYF TGTGCCATCAGTGATCAGACAGCCCTGCGCTACGAGCAGTACTTC
TRBJ2-2 NA once TRBV5-6 CASSLVGLEDTGELFF TGTGCCAGCAGCTTGGTCGGCCTGGAGGACACCGGGGAGCTGTTTTTT
TRBJ2-5 TRBD2 NA TRBV11-2 CASTLGGTRKTQYF TGTGCCAGCACTTTAGGGGGGACTAGAAAGACCCAGTACTTC
TRBJ2-1 NA NA TRBV7-7 CASSSSPGLNEQFF TGTGCCAGCAGCTCCTCCCCGGGTCTCAATGAGCAGTTCTTC
TRBJ1-1 NA NA TRBV5-8 CASSLGGRGFEAFF TGTGCCAGCAGCTTAGGGGGACGCGGCTTTGAAGCTTTCTTT
TRBJ2-7 NA once TRBV5-4 CASSSEGRDSYEQYF TGTGCCAGCAGCTCGGAAGGGCGGGACTCCTACGAGCAGTACTTC
TRBJ1-4 TRBD1 NA TRBV9 CASSGPGQGDEKLFF TGTGCCAGCAGCGGGCCGGGACAGGGAGACGAAAAACTGTTTTTT
TRBJ1-1 NA few TRBV10-3 CASSQNRVLNTEAFF TGTGCCAGCAGTCAGAACCGGGTCCTGAACACTGAAGCTTTCTTT
TRBJ1-2 TRBD1 few TRBV9 CASSAPLTGYSGYTF TGTGCCAGCAGCGCCCCCTTGACAGGGTACAGTGGCTACACCTTC
TRBJ2-1 NA NA TRBV7-9 CASSRVANEQFF TGTGCCAGCAGCCGGGTAGCAAATGAGCAGTTCTTC
TRBJ2-7 TRBD1 NA TRBV7-9 CASSSRDSPYEQYF TGTGCCAGCAGCTCCCGGGACAGCCCCTACGAGCAGTACTTC
TRBJ2-7 TRBD2 NA TRBV9 CASSASTGTGRVEQYF TGTGCCAGCAGCGCCTCAACCGGGACGGGGAGGGTCGAGCAGTACTTC
TRBJ2-7 TRBD2 NA TRBV10-3 CASWGGSVPYEQYF TGTGCCTCCTGGGGGGGTTCCGTTCCCTACGAGCAGTACTTC
TRBJ2-2 NA NA TRBV7-9 CASSLELTNTGELFF TGTGCCAGCAGCTTAGAACTAACGAACACCGGGGAGCTGTTTTTT
TRBJ1-2 TRBD1 once TRBV5-4 CASSITGDYGYTF TGTGCCAGCAGCATAACAGGGGACTATGGCTACACCTTC
TRBJ2-1 TRBD1 few TRBV27 CASSLSRGTGHNEQFF TGTGCCAGCAGTTTATCGAGGGGGACAGGTCACAATGAGCAGTTCTTC
TRBJ2-7 TRBD2 NA TRBV5-1 CASSPDGASGVLEQYF TGCGCCAGCAGCCCCGACGGGGCTAGCGGGGTACTCGAGCAGTACTTC
TRBJ2-7 TRBD1 NA TRBV4-3 CASSLRDRGFDEQYF TGCGCCAGCAGCCTCCGGGACAGGGGGTTCGACGAGCAGTACTTC
TRBJ1-1 NA few TRBV9 CASSVAMNTEAFF TGTGCCAGCAGCGTAGCCATGAACACTGAAGCTTTCTTT
TRBJ1-1 NA few TRBV6-1 CASSRAVGTEAFF TGTGCCAGCAGCAGGGCTGTGGGCACTGAAGCTTTCTTT
TRBJ2-7 NA NA TRBV7-9 CSSSLDGPYEQYF TGTTCCAGCAGCTTAGACGGTCCCTACGAGCAGTACTTC
TRBJ2-3 TRBD1 once TRBV29-1 CSVAFTGGGTDTQYF TGCAGCGTGGCATTTACAGGGGGCGGCACAGATACGCAGTATTTT
TRBJ2-2 NA NA TRBV9 CATGKDTGELFF TGTGCTACAGGGAAGGACACCGGGGAGCTGTTTTTT
TRBJ1-2 NA NA TRBV6-1 CASAGASYGYTF TGTGCCTCCGCGGGCGCCTCCTATGGCTACACCTTC
TRBJ2-3 TRBD2 NA TRBV4-2 CASSQGDYPSTDTQYF TGTGCCAGCAGCCAGGGGGACTACCCTAGCACAGATACGCAGTATTTT
TRBJ1-2 TRBD1 NA TRBV5-5 CASSWDSQNYGYTF TGTGCCAGCAGCTGGGACAGTCAGAACTATGGCTACACCTTC
TRBJ2-5 TRBD1 NA TRBV9 CASSAAGTGGWETQYF TGTGCCAGCAGCGCCGCCGGGACAGGGGGCTGGGAGACCCAGTACTTC
TRBJ2-7 NA NA TRBV5-1 CASSFFGNYEQYF TGCGCCAGCAGCTTTTTCGGGAACTACGAGCAGTACTTC
TRBJ2-7 TRBD2 NA TRBV2 CASSDGMRLAGVEQYF TGTGCCAGCAGTGACGGAATGAGACTAGCGGGGGTTGAGCAGTACTTC
TRBJ2-3 TRBD2 NA TRBV9 CASSERLAGTDTQYF TGTGCCAGCAGCGAACGACTAGCGGGCACAGATACGCAGTATTTT
TRBJ1-2 NA few TRBV5-1 CASSLGGRVNGYTF TGCGCCAGCAGCTTGGGGGGCAGAGTAAATGGCTACACCTTC
TRBJ2-3 NA NA TRBV9 CASSGIDTDTQYF TGTGCCAGCAGCGGAATAGACACAGATACGCAGTATTTT
TRBJ1-2 TRBD1 NA TRBV5-1 CASSLAETGGWDGYTF TGCGCCAGCAGCTTGGCTGAGACAGGGGGCTGGGATGGCTACACCTTC
TRBJ2-3 TRBD2 NA TRBV28 CASSLAGLGTDTQYF TGTGCCAGCAGTTTGGCGGGACTAGGCACAGATACGCAGTATTTT
TRBJ2-2 TRBD2 once TRBV2 CASTRSGVGELFF TGTGCCAGCACCAGAAGCGGGGTCGGGGAGCTGTTTTTT
TRBJ1-5 NA few TRBV21-1 CASSLKDIFSNQPQHF TGTGCCAGCAGCCTGAAGGACATCTTTAGCAATCAGCCCCAGCATTTT
TRBJ1-2 TRBD1 NA TRBV6-1 CASTPYGQADDGYTF TGTGCCAGCACACCCTACGGACAGGCGGACGATGGCTACACCTTC
TRBJ2-7 TRBD1 NA TRBV5-5 CASSSRMDRASSYEQYF TGTGCCAGCAGCTCCCGTATGGACAGGGCCAGCTCCTACGAGCAGTACTTC
TRBJ1-2 TRBD1 NA TRBV11-1 CASSSLTGSAF TGTGCCAGCAGCTCGCTGACAGGGAGCGCCTTC
TRBJ2-3 TRBD1 NA TRBV6-5 CASSYRGQSTDTQYF TGTGCCAGCAGTTACAGGGGACAGAGCACAGATACGCAGTATTTT
TRBJ2-1 NA NA TRBV14 CASSQPAQGLYNEQFF TGTGCCAGCAGCCAGCCCGCGCAGGGTTTGTACAATGAGCAGTTCTTC
TRBJ1-1 NA once TRBV30 CAFTPGRGLNTEAFF TGTGCCTTTACCCCTGGGAGGGGGTTGAACACTGAAGCTTTCTTT
TRBJ1-5 NA NA TRBV19 CASSIILTGNQPQHF TGTGCCAGTAGTATAATCCTCACGGGAAATCAGCCCCAGCATTTT
TRBJ1-2 TRBD1 NA TRBV11-2 CASSRPFDRVYGYTF TGTGCCAGCAGCCGACCCTTCGACAGGGTCTATGGCTACACCTTC
TRBJ2-3 TRBD2 NA TRBV4-3 CASSRTSAPTDTQYF TGCGCCAGCAGCCGCACTAGCGCCCCCACAGATACGCAGTATTTT
TRBJ2-6 NA NA TRBV19 CASSPVGRDVLTF TGTGCCAGTAGTCCCGTCGGTCGGGACGTCCTGACTTTC
TRBJ2-7 TRBD1 NA TRBV5-8 CASSFGTGEGSYEQYF TGTGCCAGCAGCTTTGGGACAGGGGAAGGGTCCTACGAGCAGTACTTC
TRBJ1-1 NA NA TRBV7-2 CASSLSSQRVAFF TGTGCCAGCAGCTTGAGCAGCCAGAGGGTAGCTTTCTTT
TRBJ2-2 TRBD1 NA TRBV28 CASSPLGTANTGELFF TGTGCCAGCAGCCCCCTAGGGACAGCGAACACCGGGGAGCTGTTTTTT
TRBJ1-2 NA few TRBV11-1 CASSLDGYGYTF TGTGCCAGCAGTTTAGACGGCTATGGCTACACCTTC
TRBJ1-5 TRBD1 NA TRBV28 CASTTGQGYSNQPQHF TGTGCCAGCACCACAGGACAGGGCTATAGCAATCAGCCCCAGCATTTT